A selection of T cell receptor beta chains follows, all from one sample in a study of spatial heterogeneity in lung cancer. TCRdb recomputed calls from the 5' RACE reads with MiXCR, one row per CDR3 protein. The sample holds tens of thousands of distinct CDR3 sequences, around 8.9% seen once. The sample here was PBMCs, taken at follow-up. The receptors were sampled from a female donor with early-stage non-small cell lung cancer. CDR3s include the opening cysteine and the closing phenylalanine or tryptophan. D genes are given only for firm matches. A clone size is listed for some rows: how often the clone was seen (once, few, many), or a class if it is expanded.

TRBV12-3/TRBV12-4	TRBJ2-2	many	TRBD2	TGTGCCAGCACCCTGCTCGCGGTTGCGGGGGACACCGGGGAGCTGTTTTTT	CASTLLAVAGDTGELFF
TRBV11-2	TRBJ2-7	-	TRBD2	TGTGCCAGCAGCGGGGGACTAGCGGGAGCCGAGCAGTACTTC	CASSGGLAGAEQYF
TRBV28	TRBJ2-1	few	-	TGTGCCACCATCGGTAGGAGGGAGCAGTTCTTC	CATIGRREQFF
TRBV5-1	TRBJ2-7	many	-	TGCGCCAGCAGCTTCGAGTACTCCTACGAGCAGTACTTC	CASSFEYSYEQYF
TRBV20-1	TRBJ1-5	few	-	TGCAGTGCTAGAGATTTATTGGGCTGGGGGTCCAATCAGCCCCAGCATTTT	CSARDLLGWGSNQPQHF
TRBV7-8	TRBJ2-7	-	-	TGTGCCAGCAGCTCCCCGTTTTGGGGGCGCCACGAGCAGTACTTC	CASSSPFWGRHEQYF
TRBV29-1	TRBJ2-5	few	-	TGCAGCGGTCAGGTGACACCTCAAGAGACCCAGTACTTC	CSGQVTPQETQYF
TRBV6-5	TRBJ2-7	many	-	TGTGCCAGCAGTTACTCGCCTTCCGGGGCGGTCCAGTACGAGCAGTACTTC	CASSYSPSGAVQYEQYF
TRBV2	TRBJ1-5	-	-	TGTGCCAGCACCGGGGTAAATCAGCCCCAGCATTTT	CASTGVNQPQHF
TRBV7-8	TRBJ2-1	few	TRBD2	TGTGCCAGCAGTTTTCAGACCGGGACTAGCGGTGGCAATGAGCAGTTCTTC	CASSFQTGTSGGNEQFF
TRBV7-8	TRBJ2-7	many	-	TGTGCCAGCAGCTTAGCAGGGACTTACGCCTACGAGCAGTACTTC	CASSLAGTYAYEQYF
TRBV7-3	TRBJ2-7	few	TRBD1	TGTGCCAGCAGTCAAGGACAGGGTCCCTACGAGCAGTACTTC	CASSQGQGPYEQYF
TRBV5-1	TRBJ2-3	many	-	TGCGCCAGCAGCTTGGCGACAGATGTAGCAGATACGCAGTATTTT	CASSLATDVADTQYF
TRBV20-1	TRBJ1-5	many	-	TGCGCGGGGAGGGGAGGCAATCAGCCCCAGCATTTT	CAGRGGNQPQHF
TRBV30	TRBJ2-5	many	-	TGTGCCTGGTTACCCTTAGATCGGGGAGAGACCCAGTACTTC	CAWLPLDRGETQYF
TRBV14	TRBJ2-2	-	TRBD2	TGTGCCAGCAGCCAAATACTAGCGGGAGCCGGGGAGCTGTTTTTT	CASSQILAGAGELFF
TRBV24-1	TRBJ2-2	few	-	TGTGCCACCGGAGGCGGTTTTAACACCGGGGAGCTGTTTTTT	CATGGGFNTGELFF
TRBV21-1	TRBJ2-5	many	-	TGTGCCAGTCCCCCCCAAAAGTACCAAGAGACCCAGTACTTC	CASPPQKYQETQYF
TRBV29-1	TRBJ2-7	-	-	TGCAGCGTTGTATTGATCAACGAGCAGTACTTC	CSVVLINEQYF
TRBV12-3/TRBV12-4	TRBJ1-5	few	-	TGTGCCAGCAGCCGAGGGTTGTATAGCAATCAGCCCCAGCATTTT	CASSRGLYSNQPQHF
TRBV28	TRBJ1-2	many	TRBD1	TGTGCCAGCAGTTTAAGTCTCTGGGACAGGGGCTATGGCTACACCTTC	CASSLSLWDRGYGYTF
TRBV2	TRBJ2-6	-	-	TGTGCCAGCAGTGAACTTCAGGGACCAGACGTCCTGACTTTC	CASSELQGPDVLTF
TRBV3-1	TRBJ2-1	few	TRBD2	TGTGCCAGCAGCCAAGATCGAGGAGCGGGACGGTTCTTC	CASSQDRGAGRFF
TRBV24-1	TRBJ2-1	few	TRBD2	TGTGCCACCAGATCATCCCTAGCGGAGTTGGGCAATGAGCAGTTCTTC	CATRSSLAELGNEQFF
TRBV20-1	TRBJ1-1	-	-	TGCAGTGCTAGAGAGCAGGGACTTTCCTACACTGAAGCTTTCTTT	CSAREQGLSYTEAFF
TRBV4-1	TRBJ1-5	few	-	TGCGCCAGCAGCCAAGGGATGGGGGGAAGCAATCAGCCCCAGCATTTT	CASSQGMGGSNQPQHF
TRBV20-1	TRBJ1-5	few	TRBD1	TGCAGTGCTAGGGTACAGGGGTTAAATCAGCCCCAGCATTTT	CSARVQGLNQPQHF
TRBV5-1	TRBJ1-1	few	-	TGCGCCAGCAGCTTGTGGGGGGAGAACACTGAAGCTTTCTTT	CASSLWGENTEAFF
TRBV6-4	TRBJ2-3	many	-	TGTGCCAGCAGTGACTCGGGGAGCAGAGGCCTAGTTTTT	CASSDSGSRGLVF
TRBV29-1	TRBJ2-1	many	TRBD2	TGCAGCGTTGAGGCTAGCGGGCATTACAATGAGCAGTTCTTC	CSVEASGHYNEQFF
TRBV19	TRBJ2-1	many	-	TGTGCCAGTAGTTACCCCGGGCGCCCAAGTGGGCAGTTCTTC	CASSYPGRPSGQFF
TRBV6-2/TRBV6-3	TRBJ1-2	few	-	TGTGCCACCAACAAAGCCTCCGGAGACTATGGCTACACCTTC	CATNKASGDYGYTF
TRBV20-1	TRBJ2-3	few	-	TGCAGTGCGGTGTTGGATACGCAGTATTTT	CSAVLDTQYF
TRBV7-3	TRBJ1-6	-	-	TGTGCCAGCAGCTTAAACAGGAGAGATAATTCACCCCTCCACTTT	CASSLNRRDNSPLHF
TRBV29-1	TRBJ2-7	many	TRBD1	TGCAGCGTTGCCGGGACAGACCCCTACGAGCAGTACTTC	CSVAGTDPYEQYF
TRBV9	TRBJ1-2	-	-	TGTGCCAGCAGCGGGAACTATGGCTACACCTTC	CASSGNYGYTF
TRBV7-2	TRBJ2-1	many	-	TGTGCCAGCAGCTTAGCGCTCCCCTCCTACAATGAGCAGTTCTTC	CASSLALPSYNEQFF
TRBV12-3/TRBV12-4	TRBJ1-1	many	-	TGTGCCAGCCGAGGCTTAAGCGGTGAAGCTTTCTTT	CASRGLSGEAFF
TRBV7-9	TRBJ1-1	-	-	TGTGTCAGCAGCGCCCCGTTCCCTGAAGCTTTCTTT	CVSSAPFPEAFF
TRBV7-3	TRBJ1-6	many	-	TGTGCCAGCAGCTTCGGGCAGGGGTATTCACCCCTCCACTTT	CASSFGQGYSPLHF
TRBV7-9	TRBJ2-7	-	-	TGTGCCAGCAGCTTAAACCGGGAAAAGGGTTACGAGCAGTACTTC	CASSLNREKGYEQYF
TRBV7-9	TRBJ1-4	many	-	TGTGCCAGCAGCTTTGAGGGGAGTGAAAAACTGTTTTTT	CASSFEGSEKLFF
TRBV5-1	TRBJ2-1	few	-	TGCGCCAGCAGCTTAGAATTTACGAGCTCCTACAATGAGCAGTTCTTC	CASSLEFTSSYNEQFF
TRBV5-1	TRBJ2-6	-	-	TGCGCCAGCACAGAAACTTACTCTGGGGCCAACGTCCTGACTTTC	CASTETYSGANVLTF
TRBV6-5	TRBJ2-7	many	TRBD2	TGTGCCAGTGGTCGGGAGGCCGCCTACGAGCAGTACTTC	CASGREAAYEQYF
TRBV7-9	TRBJ2-3	few	TRBD2	TGTGCCAGCAGCTTATTCCCGAAGGCGGGAGCCATCACAGATACGCAGTATTTT	CASSLFPKAGAITDTQYF